What follows are 6 T cell receptor beta chains derived from one specimen sequenced in a study of CD8 T cells in Susac syndrome. Reverse transcription of roughly 0.45 to 1 ug RNA used random hexamers. MiXCR was run by TCRdb on the immunoSEQ multiplex PCR reads, yielding one entry per CDR3 protein. The sample lists hundreds of thousands of distinct CDR3 sequences; approximately 94% were seen once. Material: CD4+ T cells from PBMCs. These receptor sequences come from a human donor with Susac syndrome.

The rearrangement links TRBV28 to TRBJ1-2; TRBD1 agrees at 7 bases. From germline, CDR1 is MDHEN and CDR2 SYDVKM. The CDR3 contains 14 residues. V lost 4 bases, J lost 3 bases, and 5 bases stayed unmatched. The CDR3 coding sequence is TGTGCCAGCAGTTCCATTGGACAGGACTATGGCTACACCTTC. Protein: CASSSIGQDYGYTF.

The V and J genes are TRBV10-2 and TRBJ2-3; TRBD2 matches at 9 bases. With 4 bases clipped from V and 6 bases from J, the junction kept 8 bases outside the gene matches. CDR3 length: 15 amino acids. CDR1 is WSHSY and CDR2 is SAAADI in the germline V gene. CDR3 DNA sequence: TGCGCCAGCAGTGCAGCGGGGGGCGCATATGATACGCAGTATTTT. It specifies CASSAAGGAYDTQYF.

The J gene is TRBJ1-1, the V gene TRBV29-1, with D perhaps TRBD1 (5 bases). Trimming took off 6 bases at V and 4 bases at J, with 12 bases between the two ends. CDR3 size: 12 residues. The germline gives CDR1 SQVTM, CDR2 ANQGSEA. CDR3 sequence: CSVARGITEAFF. The DNA for the CDR3 is TGCAGCGTCGCGCGGGGGATCACTGAAGCTTTCTTT.

This clonotype was seen once. The V and J genes are TRBV9 and TRBJ2-6, with TRBD2 identical over 7 bases. V was pared by 6 bases and J by 0 bases, with 18 bases of the junction left unmatched. The length of the CDR3 is 20 residues. The V gene's germline CDR1 is SGDLS and CDR2 YYNGEE. CDR3 DNA: TGTGCCAGCACCGGATCCCCCGGGGGAGGGAGGAGCTCTGGGGCCAACGTCCTGACTTTC. It codes for CASTGSPGGGRSSGANVLTF.

The chain's CDR3 is CASSPGSDRGAFF. CDR3 bases: TGTGCCAGCAGCCCGGGCTCGGACAGGGGAGCTTTCTTT. The V and J genes are TRBV7-9 and TRBJ1-1; 9 bases match TRBD1. This CDR3 is built from 13 residues. The junction had 8 bases not matched to a gene; V was cut back by 5 bases and J by 10 bases. Per the germline V gene, CDR1 is SEHNR and CDR2 is FQNEAQ (reference sequence).

This clonotype was observed a few times. The chain combines TRBV3-1 with TRBJ1-5; possibly TRBD1 for D (6 bases). This CDR3 comprises 14 residues. Germline V gene lookup returns CDR1 LGHDT and CDR2 YNNKEL (reference sequence). V lost 0 bases, J lost 4 bases, and 7 bases lay in between. The DNA for the CDR3 is TGTGCCAGCAGCCAAGACAGGGGAAATCAGCCCCAGCATTTT. Translated, it gives CASSQDRGNQPQHF.